The rows below give T cell receptor beta chains drawn from one sample of a study of tumor-infiltrating lymphocytes in oesophageal squamous cell carcinoma. A single record per CDR3 protein comes from TCRdb applying MiXCR to the PCR reads. This sample has some 10,000 distinct CDR3 sequences, with approximately 54% found just once. Sequenced: esophageal tumor tissue. The receptors stem from a male donor with esophageal squamous cell carcinoma. The CDR3 runs from the conserved cysteine through the conserved F or W. Each record gives: J gene, clone size, V gene, D gene, CDR3 DNA, CDR3 protein. A D gene is named only where the DNA matches it firmly. For some rows the clone size is stated as once, few or many, or as a class when expanded; others skip it.

J gene: TRBJ2-1; clone size: -; V gene: TRBV7-2; D gene: TRBD1; CDR3 DNA: TGTGCCAGCAGCACACACAGGGGGCGCGTCACGAATGAGCAGTTCTTC; CDR3 protein: CASSTHRGRVTNEQFF
J gene: TRBJ2-7; clone size: -; V gene: TRBV12-3/TRBV12-4; D gene: -; CDR3 DNA: TGTGCCAGCAGTATCTCCTACGAGCAGTACTTC; CDR3 protein: CASSISYEQYF
J gene: TRBJ2-2; clone size: medium-sized; V gene: TRBV7-8; D gene: TRBD1; CDR3 DNA: TGTGCCAGCAGCTTAATCCAGGGGGCTTCCGGGGAGCTGTTTTTT; CDR3 protein: CASSLIQGASGELFF
J gene: TRBJ2-1; clone size: -; V gene: TRBV11-3; D gene: -; CDR3 DNA: TGTGCCAGCAGCTTTAGTGGGGGCGCGGGATACAATGAGCAGTTCTTC; CDR3 protein: CASSFSGGAGYNEQFF
J gene: TRBJ2-1; clone size: -; V gene: TRBV7-4; D gene: TRBD1; CDR3 DNA: TGTGCCAGCAGCCCCGGGACAGGGGATGAGCAGTTCTTC; CDR3 protein: CASSPGTGDEQFF
J gene: TRBJ1-5; clone size: -; V gene: TRBV7-8; D gene: -; CDR3 DNA: TGTGCCAGCAGCAGGGGGAGTCAGCCCCAGCATTTT; CDR3 protein: CASSRGSQPQHF
J gene: TRBJ2-3; clone size: few; V gene: TRBV7-8; D gene: TRBD2; CDR3 DNA: TGTGCCAGCAGCTTAGTAGGGGGACTAGCGTCCACAGATACGCAGTATTTT; CDR3 protein: CASSLVGGLASTDTQYF
J gene: TRBJ2-2; clone size: -; V gene: TRBV2; D gene: -; CDR3 DNA: TGTGCCAGCAAGGAGATAGCAGCGAACACCGGGGAGCTGTTTTTT; CDR3 protein: CASKEIAANTGELFF
J gene: TRBJ1-2; clone size: -; V gene: TRBV19; D gene: TRBD1; CDR3 DNA: TGTGCCAGTTCGACAGGGGGCAGGGGCTACACCTTC; CDR3 protein: CASSTGGRGYTF
J gene: TRBJ2-1; clone size: -; V gene: TRBV5-1; D gene: -; CDR3 DNA: TGCGCCAGCAGCGCCCCGTACAATGAGCAGTTCTTC; CDR3 protein: CASSAPYNEQFF
J gene: TRBJ2-1; clone size: -; V gene: TRBV27; D gene: TRBD2; CDR3 DNA: TGTGCCAGCATTGAGATGGCTAGCGGGAGCAATGAGCAGTTCTTC; CDR3 protein: CASIEMASGSNEQFF
J gene: TRBJ2-1; clone size: -; V gene: TRBV7-3; D gene: TRBD2; CDR3 DNA: TGTGCCAGCAGCTTAAGGGGACTAGCGGGGTACAATGAGCAGTTCTTC; CDR3 protein: CASSLRGLAGYNEQFF
J gene: TRBJ2-6; clone size: -; V gene: TRBV28; D gene: -; CDR3 DNA: TGTGCCAGCAGTCGTTCTGCTGGGGCCAACGTCCTGACTTTC; CDR3 protein: CASSRSAGANVLTF
J gene: TRBJ2-7; clone size: -; V gene: TRBV19; D gene: TRBD2; CDR3 DNA: TGTGCCAGTGCTGCGACGGGAGGGCCACAGTACGAGCAGTACTTC; CDR3 protein: CASAATGGPQYEQYF
J gene: TRBJ2-1; clone size: large; V gene: TRBV7-6; D gene: TRBD2; CDR3 DNA: TGTGCCAGCAGCTTAGACCCTAGCGGATACAATGAGCAGTTCTTC; CDR3 protein: CASSLDPSGYNEQFF
J gene: TRBJ2-1; clone size: -; V gene: TRBV24-1; D gene: TRBD1; CDR3 DNA: TGTGCCACCAGTGATTCATCCGGGACAGGGGCCTACAATGAGCAGTTCTTC; CDR3 protein: CATSDSSGTGAYNEQFF
J gene: TRBJ2-1; clone size: few; V gene: TRBV7-6; D gene: -; CDR3 DNA: TGTGCCAGCAGCTTACTCGGAGATTCGAATGAGCAGTTCTTC; CDR3 protein: CASSLLGDSNEQFF
J gene: TRBJ2-1; clone size: -; V gene: TRBV25-1; D gene: TRBD1; CDR3 DNA: TGTGCCAGCAGTAGGACAGGGACAGGGAAATACAATGAGCAGTTCTTC; CDR3 protein: CASSRTGTGKYNEQFF
J gene: TRBJ2-7; clone size: -; V gene: TRBV28; D gene: -; CDR3 DNA: TGTGCCAGCACTTTTCAACAGTGGACTGAGCAGTACTTC; CDR3 protein: CASTFQQWTEQYF
J gene: TRBJ1-6; clone size: many; V gene: TRBV5-1; D gene: -; CDR3 DNA: TGCGCCAGCAAATACGAGGGAATGCCACCCCTCCACTTT; CDR3 protein: CASKYEGMPPLHF
J gene: TRBJ2-5; clone size: few; V gene: TRBV7-9; D gene: TRBD2; CDR3 DNA: TGTGCCAGCAGCTTAGCGACTATAGCGGGAGTTCGAGAGACCCAGTACTTC; CDR3 protein: CASSLATIAGVRETQYF
J gene: TRBJ2-7; clone size: -; V gene: TRBV7-2; D gene: -; CDR3 DNA: TGTGCCAGCAGCTCGGACAGCGACACCTACGAGCAGTACTTC; CDR3 protein: CASSSDSDTYEQYF
J gene: TRBJ2-7; clone size: many; V gene: TRBV11-2; D gene: -; CDR3 DNA: TGTGCCAGCAGCTTAGGTTTAGGGAATACCGGGACAAATTACGAGCAGTACTTC; CDR3 protein: CASSLGLGNTGTNYEQYF
J gene: TRBJ2-5; clone size: -; V gene: TRBV7-2; D gene: -; CDR3 DNA: TGTGCCAGCAGCTTAGTCTTACAAGAGACCCAGTACTTC; CDR3 protein: CASSLVLQETQYF
J gene: TRBJ2-7; clone size: few; V gene: TRBV12-3/TRBV12-4; D gene: TRBD2; CDR3 DNA: TGTGCCAGCAGTTCCGGGACTAGCGGAGACAATGAGCAGTACTTC; CDR3 protein: CASSSGTSGDNEQYF
J gene: TRBJ2-2; clone size: -; V gene: TRBV19; D gene: -; CDR3 DNA: TGTGCCAGTAGTGGGGTGGTCGGAAGGAGCACCGGGGAGCTGTTTTTT; CDR3 protein: CASSGVVGRSTGELFF
J gene: TRBJ2-5; clone size: -; V gene: TRBV6-1; D gene: -; CDR3 DNA: TGTGCCAGCAGTGAAGAGTTGACATACCAAGAGACCCAGTACTTC; CDR3 protein: CASSEELTYQETQYF
J gene: TRBJ1-5; clone size: -; V gene: TRBV3-1; D gene: -; CDR3 DNA: TGTGCCAGCAGCCAAGGTTCAGGGTCCAATCAGCCCCAGCATTTT; CDR3 protein: CASSQGSGSNQPQHF
J gene: TRBJ2-3; clone size: once; V gene: TRBV11-1; D gene: -; CDR3 DNA: TGTGCCAGCAGCTTAATCCCCACACACGATCCAGATACGCAGTATTTT; CDR3 protein: CASSLIPTHDPDTQYF
J gene: TRBJ2-7; clone size: -; V gene: TRBV7-6; D gene: -; CDR3 DNA: TGTGCCAGCAGCTTAGCGGTTACCTACGAGCAGTACTTC; CDR3 protein: CASSLAVTYEQYF
J gene: TRBJ2-1; clone size: -; V gene: TRBV7-2; D gene: -; CDR3 DNA: TGTGCCAGCAGCTTAAACCGCGGCGGGGATGAGCAGTTCTTC; CDR3 protein: CASSLNRGGDEQFF
J gene: TRBJ2-5; clone size: few; V gene: TRBV7-6; D gene: TRBD2; CDR3 DNA: TGTGCCAGCAGCCCCGGGACTAAACAAGAGACCCAGTACTTC; CDR3 protein: CASSPGTKQETQYF
J gene: TRBJ2-5; clone size: -; V gene: TRBV7-6; D gene: TRBD1; CDR3 DNA: TGTGCCAGCAGCTTAGTAGGACAGGTACAAGAGACCCAGTACTTC; CDR3 protein: CASSLVGQVQETQYF
J gene: TRBJ2-1; clone size: -; V gene: TRBV11-2; D gene: -; CDR3 DNA: TGTGCCAGCAGCTTAGTTGGGGCCTCGCAGTTCTTC; CDR3 protein: CASSLVGASQFF
J gene: TRBJ2-7; clone size: once; V gene: TRBV6-1; D gene: -; CDR3 DNA: TGTGCCAGCAGCGGCGACCGCTACGAGCAGTACTTC; CDR3 protein: CASSGDRYEQYF
J gene: TRBJ2-3; clone size: many; V gene: TRBV19; D gene: TRBD2; CDR3 DNA: TGTGCCAGTAGTATGGGGAGGGTTGGAGGGCGGGCCGATACGCAGTATTTT; CDR3 protein: CASSMGRVGGRADTQYF
J gene: TRBJ2-7; clone size: once; V gene: TRBV10-2; D gene: -; CDR3 DNA: TGCGCCAGCAGTGATTCCATAGCCTACGAGCAGTACTTC; CDR3 protein: CASSDSIAYEQYF
J gene: TRBJ2-3; clone size: once; V gene: TRBV7-9; D gene: TRBD1; CDR3 DNA: TGTGCCAGCAGCTACGGACAGGGCAATAATTCACCCCTCCACTTC; CDR3 protein: CASSYGQGNNSPLHF
J gene: TRBJ1-3; clone size: -; V gene: TRBV5-6; D gene: TRBD1; CDR3 DNA: TGTGCCAGCAGCCGTCCCGGGACAGGGTCCTCATCTGGAAACACCATATATTTT; CDR3 protein: CASSRPGTGSSSGNTIYF
J gene: TRBJ2-1; clone size: -; V gene: TRBV11-3; D gene: TRBD1; CDR3 DNA: TGTGCCAGCAGCCCGCGACAGGGACAGGGATACAATGAGCAGTTCTTC; CDR3 protein: CASSPRQGQGYNEQFF